This T cell receptor (beta chain) was recorded in a study of PD-1 blockade in classical Hodgkin lymphoma. The study's findings and limits: While CD8+ TCR diversity did not rise significantly by C4D1, CD4+ TCR diversity did. Patients with an early start, nivolumab under 1 year after ASCT, were excluded. Baseline diversity resembling that of newly diagnosed patients was seen in complete responders.

Each patient relapsed following autologous stem cell transplantation, and prior brentuximab vedotin exposure differed. About this clone itself: Its antigen remains unidentified.

CDR1 and CDR2 from the germline V gene are SGHTA and FQGTGA. Trimming took 5 bases from V and 6 from J, leaving 15 bases between them. This CDR3 comprises 14 residues. The table came from immunoSEQ multiplex PCR; TCRdb's copy has only in-frame clones and leaves some out. This table has thousands of clones, around 80% appearing once. The clonotype originates from a human donor with classical Hodgkin lymphoma. The chain links TRBV7-3 to TRBJ2-3; a weak D match, TRBD1 (6 bases). Sequenced material: peripheral blood mononuclear cells (PBMCs), taken at baseline. The CDR3 here is CASSPRQAIDTQYF. CDR3 DNA sequence: TGTGCCAGCAGCCCCCGACAGGCGATTGATACGCAGTATTTT.